This T cell receptor beta chain came from a study of PD-1 blockade in classical Hodgkin lymphoma. This clone was seen just once. The protocol was immunoSEQ multiplex PCR, while the TCRdb copy is restricted to in-frame clones and leaves out a portion. There are tens of thousands of clones in the sample; around 90% occur only once, and roughly 8.7% lies in the top ten. The time point: cycle 4 day 1 (C4D1), after about 6 weeks of nivolumab. Every patient had relapsed following autologous stem cell transplantation, and cohorts differed in brentuximab vedotin exposure. The sequencing here drew on peripheral blood mononuclear cells (PBMCs), taken before the fourth cycle of nivolumab. The source is a human donor with classical Hodgkin lymphoma.

The CDR3 sequence: CASSLGSGAQETQYF. The DNA of the CDR3 is TGTGCCAGCAGCTTAGGTAGCGGGGCCCAAGAGACCCAGTACTTC. This chain links TRBV7-6 with TRBJ2-5; TRBD2 agrees at 8 bases. V gave up 1 base and J gave up 1 base; unmatched junction bases: 2. The CDR3 loop spans 15 amino acids. Germline values: CDR1 SGHVS, CDR2 FNYEAQ.